This record looks at one T cell receptor (beta chain) sequence and its context. Seattle cases were enrolled at active infection and followed longitudinally. This entry comes from a study of blood T cell repertoires in COVID-19. About the study: Some COVID-19 samples were acute and others convalescent; all came from the United States, Italy and Spain.

Original methodology: For nucleated cells, counts were estimated from reference gene primer amplification. Profiling relied on immunoSEQ multiplex PCR, and the TCRdb table lists in-frame clones only, not all of them. From that table come the V and J calls and clone size; the DNA was used to work out D and trimming. The sample has approximately 290,000 clones, around 82% seen once. The CDR3 extends over 15 amino acids. The ends lost 4 bases at V and 5 bases at J; junction bases unmatched: 7. Germline CDR1 reads MDHEN; CDR2 reads SYDVKM. This TCR was recovered from a person aged 70 to 85 with COVID-19, enrolled during active disease. The specimen sequenced was peripheral blood. The chain joins TRBV28 to TRBJ2-3; 9 nucleotides match TRBD2. The CDR3 loop reads CASSSPGLAKDTQYF. The DNA of the CDR3 is TGTGCCAGCAGTTCTCCGGGACTAGCAAAAGATACGCAGTATTTT. Looking up the rest from reference TRBV28 and TRBJ2-3 gives the full variable domain: DVKVTQSSRYLVKRTGEKVFLECVQDMDHENMFWYRQDPGLGLRLIYFSYDVKMKEKGDIPEGYSVSREKKERFSLILESASTNQTSMYLCASSSPGLAKDTQYFGPGTRLTVL.